The rows below give T cell receptor beta chains drawn from one sample of a study of control samples from healthy donors and cancer patients. Measured with immunoSEQ multiplex PCR; TCRdb has only the in-frame clones, and not every one. The sample gives 69,000 or so clones, about 94% of which show up once; about 2.7% is in the top ten. Sequences were obtained from blood. The receptors come from a woman in her twenties or thirties in good health. Both conserved end residues are part of each CDR3. The order of the fields is V gene, J gene, D gene, clone size, CDR3 DNA, CDR3 protein. A D gene is named only where the DNA matches it firmly. Size is omitted from some rows. Given values are once, few, many or a class for expanded clones.

TRBV7-2	TRBJ1-2	.	.	TGTGCCAGCAGCTCGTGGGTGGTTAAGTGGGACGGCTACACCTTC	CASSSWVVKWDGYTF
TRBV4-2	TRBJ1-6	.	.	TGTGCCAGCAACTCCTTAGGGGAGGCCGCGTCCTCACCCCTCCACTTT	CASNSLGEAASSPLHF
TRBV28	TRBJ2-2	.	.	TGTGCCAGCAGTTTTCAGGTATCCGCGGAGCTGTTTTTT	CASSFQVSAELFF
TRBV5-1	TRBJ2-1	TRBD1	few	TGCGCCAGCCGCATCCGGGACAGCCTCTACAATGAGCAGTTCTTC	CASRIRDSLYNEQFF
TRBV28	TRBJ1-6	.	.	TGTGCCAGCAGCCCGCCCGGGAGCGGTTCACCCCTCCACTTT	CASSPPGSGSPLHF
TRBV28	TRBJ2-1	TRBD2	.	TGTGCCAGCAGTTCACATGGGGTTTCTAGCGGGACCTACAATGAGCAGTTCTTC	CASSSHGVSSGTYNEQFF
TRBV7-7	TRBJ2-3	.	.	TGTGCTAGCAGCATGACATTCGATGGCACAGATACGCAGTATTTT	CASSMTFDGTDTQYF
TRBV6-5	TRBJ1-5	.	.	TGTGCCAGCAGTACCACAGGGTCATATCAGCCCCAGCATTTT	CASSTTGSYQPQHF
TRBV19	TRBJ1-2	.	.	TGTGCCAGTAGCCGTGCAAGGGATGGCTACACCTTC	CASSRARDGYTF
TRBV4-1	TRBJ1-1	.	.	TGCGCCAGCAGCCCGGAGGGTTTTTCAGGCACTGAAGCTTTCTTT	CASSPEGFSGTEAFF
TRBV3-1/TRBV3-2	TRBJ1-1	.	.	TGTGCCAGCAGCCGCACAAAGACTGAAGCTTTCTTT	CASSRTKTEAFF
TRBV14	TRBJ2-3	TRBD2	.	TGTGCCAGCAGCCAAGACTTCGGGGGGGATACGCAGTATTTT	CASSQDFGGDTQYF
TRBV6-5	TRBJ1-5	.	.	TGTGCCAGCAGCACAGGGTTCACGCCCCAGCATTTT	CASSTGFTPQHF
TRBV15	TRBJ1-5	.	.	TGTGCCACCAGCAAGGACATAAATCAGCCCCAGCATTTT	CATSKDINQPQHF
TRBV19	TRBJ1-1	.	.	TGTGCCAGTATTGTGAACACTGAAGCTTTCTTT	CASIVNTEAFF
TRBV12-5	TRBJ1-1	.	.	TGTGCTAGTGGTTTGTTCCTCTATATGGAGAACACTGAAGCTTTCTTT	CASGLFLYMENTEAFF
TRBV6-5	TRBJ2-3	.	.	TGTGCCAGCAGTTACTCGAGGAGGGTCTCAGATACGCAGTATTTT	CASSYSRRVSDTQYF
TRBV9	TRBJ2-7	TRBD1	.	TGTGCCAGCAGCTCCAGCACCGGAGGGGGACAGGGTTTAAACTTC	CASSSSTGGGQGLNF
TRBV29-1	TRBJ1-4	.	.	TGCAGCGGCCGTGGGGGAGTTAATGAAAAACTGTTTTTT	CSGRGGVNEKLFF
TRBV7-9	TRBJ2-2	.	.	TGTGCCAGCAGCTCCCGACAAACGAACACCGGGGAGCTGTTTTTT	CASSSRQTNTGELFF
TRBV7-6	TRBJ2-7	.	.	TGTGCCAGCAGCCCGAGGGGGGCCTACGAGCAGTACTTC	CASSPRGAYEQYF
TRBV6-1	TRBJ1-3	.	once	TGTGCCAGCAGTGAATCAATCGGAGGGGCTGGAAACACCATATATTTT	CASSESIGGAGNTIYF
TRBV4-2	TRBJ2-7	.	.	TGTGCCAGCAGCCAAGCGGCAGGGGCAGGCTACGAGCAGTACTTC	CASSQAAGAGYEQYF
TRBV30	TRBJ1-6	.	.	TGTGCCTGGACCCAAGACAGCCCCTATAATTCACCCCTCCACTTT	CAWTQDSPYNSPLHF
TRBV9	TRBJ1-2	TRBD1	.	TGTGCCAGCAGTCCAAACAGGGGTTTTATCTATGGCTACACCTTC	CASSPNRGFIYGYTF
TRBV9	TRBJ2-2	TRBD2	.	TGTGCCAGCACACGAGGGCTACTAGCGGGGGGCCACGGGGAGCTGTTTTTT	CASTRGLLAGGHGELFF
TRBV12-2	TRBJ1-5	.	.	TGTGCAAGTCGCCCCCAGGTCACAGGGGGCAATCAGCCCCAGCATTTT	CASRPQVTGGNQPQHF
TRBV19	TRBJ2-3	TRBD2	.	TGTGCCAGCCAAAAGATTAATAGCGGGGGGCGCACAGATACGCAGTATTTT	CASQKINSGGRTDTQYF
TRBV11-3	TRBJ2-5	.	.	TGTGCCAGCAGCTGGATCCAAGAGACCCAGTACTTC	CASSWIQETQYF
TRBV5-8	TRBJ2-2	TRBD1	once	TGTGCCAGCAGCCCTAGGACAGGGTGGACCGGGGAGCTGTTTTTT	CASSPRTGWTGELFF
TRBV3-1/TRBV3-2	TRBJ1-2	.	once	TGTGCCAGCAGCCAATCTGAGATTGGCTACACCTTC	CASSQSEIGYTF
TRBV7-2	TRBJ1-1	.	.	TGTGCCAGCAGCTTAGCGTGGGTGAACACTGAAGCTTTCTTT	CASSLAWVNTEAFF
TRBV19	TRBJ1-1	.	.	TGTGCCAGTACCCGACGGGGGGCTGGGAACACTGAAGCTTTCTTT	CASTRRGAGNTEAFF
TRBV29-1	TRBJ2-3	TRBD1	once	TGCAGCGTTGCCTCTGGGACAGGGCCTCGCACAGATACGCAGTATTTT	CSVASGTGPRTDTQYF
TRBV10-2	TRBJ1-1	.	.	TGCGCCAGCACCTCGAACACTGAAGCTTTCTTT	CASTSNTEAFF